This entry features one T cell receptor (beta chain) sequence. The antigen it binds to is not known. Base-call qualities are not available, and no considerably larger clone is one nucleotide away. The data belong to a study of blood T cell repertoires in COVID-19 (dated by TCRdb to 2019 to 2021). At the level of the whole study: Samples covering the acute and convalescent phases of COVID-19 were provided by collaborators in the United States, Italy and Spain. The material from the prospective study consisted of cDNA or gDNA derived from T cells, B-cell-depleted T cells, or PBMCs. Deeply sampled blood TCRbeta repertoires from subjects exposed to, actively infected with, or recovered from COVID-19 were included in the dataset. The repertoires were released in a freely available public database meant as a resource for research on the immune response to SARS-CoV-2. The samples were drawn from two sources: the first 160 participants of the ongoing ImmuneRACE study, and approximately 1,300 subjects contributed by 6 global collaborators. The sample metadata nearly always contained a de-identified subject ID, COVID-19 status, age in years and sex. Where available, HLA class I and class II types were taken from metadata supplied by the sample provider and were not determined by assay-based typing.

At one collaborating source in Seattle, patients were enrolled during active infection and were followed longitudinally through the course of disease. Collaborating institutions collected whole blood in K2EDTA tubes following their own protocols. For TCRbeta analysis, collaborators shipped samples as frozen whole blood, isolated PBMCs, or DNA extracted from either of those sample types. The paper as a whole reports these results and caveats: How much clinical and demographic metadata was included differed by source and by participant, and the metadata was provided uncurated.

Trimming removed 4 bases from V and 2 bases from J; the gene matches leave 7 bases unexplained. The germline V gene (reference sequence) supplies CDR1 LNHDA and CDR2 SQIVND. The CDR3 has 17 amino acids, counting the end cysteine and phenylalanine. The read is trimmed to its CDR3 DNA, 51 bases read in frame from base 1. TCRbeta CDR3 regions were amplified from genomic DNA using the immunoSEQ Assay, a bias-controlled multiplex PCR. Turning to the authors' computational methods: Nucleated cell counts per sample were estimated from amplification of reference gene primers within the assay. To quantify the absolute abundance of each unique TCRbeta CDR3 rearrangement, sequence reads were collapsed and filtered. For each sample, productive Simpson clonality was calculated as the square root of Simpson's diversity index over productive rearrangements. TCRdb re-hosts the immuneACCESS table, in-frame sequences only. Its copies lack some clones; in the studies checked, an unresolved V gene accounts for under half of them, and the cause for the rest is not known. Clonal size and the V and J genes are those of that table, whereas D and trimming came from the DNA. The sample table holds roughly 160,000 clones, of which around 84% were seen once. The ten largest make up 2% to 3% of the sample.

Recombination linked TRBV19 to TRBJ1-5, with 11 bases aligning to TRBD1. The sample was peripheral blood. This sequence originates from a woman of 80 years or more with COVID-19, enrolled during active disease. CDR3 reads: CASSRQDRGRGNQPQHF. The sequenced DNA: TGTGCCAGTAGTAGGCAGGACAGGGGGCGAGGCAATCAGCCCCAGCATTTT.